This T cell receptor beta chain is from a study of chemoradiotherapy in HPV16-positive cancers. Repertoires were generated with immunoSEQ multiplex PCR, while TCRdb's copy carries only in-frame clones and drops some. The sample shows over 35,000 clones, more than 75% of them seen only once. In regard to this clone: What it recognizes is unknown.

J lost 6 bases, V lost 4 bases, and 6 bases had no gene match. Germline V gene sequence: CDR1 SGHTA, CDR2 FQGNSA. The CDR3 has 14 residues. Study-level findings and limits: HPV-specific T cells were functionally defined from only two HPV16-positive patients. Candidate HPV-specific clones and E7-related TCR motifs grew in tumor during treatment.

Sequenced here: blood, sampled from a patient who underwent chemoradiotherapy. This TCR was recovered from a human donor with HPV-associated anogenital cancer. This rearrangement joins TRBV7-2 to TRBJ1-2, with 9 bases aligning to TRBD1. The CDR3 DNA sequence: TGTGCCAGCAGCTCACGTACAGGGGGCAATGGCTACACCTTC. The encoded protein is CASSSRTGGNGYTF.